The clone carrying this TCR beta chain occurred a few times. Antigen: not known. This sample was taken from a study of naive and memory T cell subsets. Points from the study as a whole: There was no ground truth to check naive and memory subset results. Naive repertoires, especially CD8, held a few larger clonotypes, possibly memory cells re-expressing CD45RA. Over 95% of naive TCR sequences appeared only once after error correction, unlike memory subsets. Clonotypes here are unpaired alpha or beta chain sequences.

Sequential positive selection took CD4 T cells first, then CD8 T cells. Two oligonucleotides, mixed equimolar, formed the beta constant-region primer covering TRBC1 and TRBC2. Ligated cDNA was amplified by four rounds of PCR with nested alpha and beta constant-region primers and SP2. Each CDR3 protein is one row after TCRdb ran MiXCR on the UMI-ligation and nested PCR reads. The data show 150,000 or so distinct CDR3 sequences, with approximately 24% seen just once and around 0.11% held by the top ten. Trimming shortened V by 4 bases and J by 3 bases, and 17 bases separated the two germline ends. CDR1 and CDR2 (germline): LGHNA, YSLEER. The CDR3 extends over 16 amino acids.

This rearrangement joins TRBV4-3 to TRBJ2-3; D is undetermined. The sequenced sample was naive CD4+ T cells from blood. The TCR sequence derives from a human donor in good health. The CDR3: CASSLGFLTPTDTQYF. CDR3 sequence (DNA): TGCGCCAGCAGCCTCGGGTTTTTAACTCCTACAGATACGCAGTATTTT.